Shown below are 13 T cell receptor beta chains from a single sample sequenced in a study of cytomegalovirus exposure and HLA in healthy donors. The PCR was carried out with 60 Vbeta primers and 13 Jbeta primers. Produced via immunoSEQ multiplex PCR; TCRdb's table is partial and in-frame only. In the table there are 100,000 to 150,000 clones, approximately 78% of which are singletons. The sample comprised PBMCs. Every receptor here comes from a woman between 35 and 50 years old in good health and CMV-seronegative.

The chain is built from TRBV7-6 and TRBJ2-7, with 10 bases identical to TRBD2. The CDR3 has 15 amino acids. Per the germline V gene, CDR1 is SGHVS and CDR2 is FNYEAQ. The V segment lost 1 base and the J segment 2 bases; nucleotides outside the gene matches: 2. CDR3 protein: CASSLGSGRAYEQYF. Written as DNA, the CDR3 is TGTGCCAGCAGCTTAGGAAGCGGGAGGGCCTACGAGCAGTACTTC.

The V gene is TRBV5-6, the J gene TRBJ1-2; 12 bases line up with TRBD1. The CDR3 length is 15 residues. Looked up from germline, CDR1 is SGHDT and CDR2 is YYEEEE. V lost 0 bases to trimming and J lost 8 bases; unmatched junction nucleotides: 5. This CDR3 is CASSLVGQGAWGYTF. In nucleotides, the CDR3 is TGTGCCAGCAGCTTGGTGGGACAGGGGGCATGGGGCTACACCTTC. Full variable domain (remainder filled in from reference TRBV5-6 and TRBJ1-2): DAGVTQSPTHLIKTRGQQVTLRCSPKSGHDTVSWYQQALGQGPQFIFQYYEEEERQRGNFPDRFSGHQFPNYSSELNVNALLLGDSALYLCASSLVGQGAWGYTFGSGTRLTVV.

This chain connects TRBV5-1 to TRBJ2-5; 10 nucleotides match TRBD2. V lost 1 base, J lost 6 bases, and 9 bases stayed unmatched. Germline CDR1 SGHRS, CDR2 YFSETQ. CDR3 length: 16 amino acids. The CDR3 loop reads CASSLSPTSGQKTQYF. Here the CDR3 DNA reads TGCGCCAGCAGCTTGTCTCCGACTAGCGGGCAGAAGACCCAGTACTTC.

The chain employs TRBV7-9 and TRBJ2-5; 7 nucleotides match TRBD1. Trimming took 5 bases from V and 0 from J; bases not matched to a gene: 3. This CDR3 spans 14 amino acids. CDR1 is SEHNR, CDR2 FQNEAQ, per germline (reference sequence). The CDR3 nucleotides are TGTGCCAGCAGCCCAGGGGGACACCAAGAGACCCAGTACTTC. Residues: CASSPGGHQETQYF.

This chain joins TRBV6-6 and TRBJ1-4; maybe TRBD1 (5 bases). The V and J ends lost 6 bases and 0 bases respectively, with 8 bases between them. This CDR3 region has 14 residues. Germline CDR1 is MNHNY and CDR2 is SVGAGI (reference sequence). CDR3: CASRLGPTNEKLFF. The CDR3 DNA reads TGTGCCAGCAGGCTGGGGCCAACTAATGAAAAACTGTTTTTT.

This chain uses TRBV11-2 with TRBJ2-7, with D hard to call. The CDR3 spans 15 residues. CDR1 is SGHAT, CDR2 FQNNGV, per germline. Trimming pared 1 base from V and 0 bases from J, leaving 10 bases between. CDR3: CASSLVTHSSYEQYF. The CDR3 coding sequence is TGTGCCAGCAGCTTAGTGACTCATAGCTCCTACGAGCAGTACTTC.

V gene TRBV6-1 combines with J gene TRBJ2-2; TRBD1 aligns across 9 bases. Germline CDR1 and CDR2: MNHNS and SASEGT. Trimming took 6 bases from V and 4 from J; bases not matched to a gene: 6. This CDR3 spans 15 amino acids. This CDR3 reads CASREQGASTGELFF. The DNA of the CDR3 is TGTGCCAGCAGGGAACAGGGGGCAAGCACCGGGGAGCTGTTTTTT.

The rearrangement uses TRBV9 and TRBJ2-3, with D perhaps matching TRBD1 (5 bases). From germline, CDR1 is SGDLS and CDR2 YYNGEE. The V end was cut by 0 bases, the J end by 3 bases, with 11 bases between. The CDR3 length is 15 residues. The CDR3 region has the DNA TGTGCCAGCAGCGTAGGTCAGGGCTGGACAGATACGCAGTATTTT. Its protein is CASSVGQGWTDTQYF.

This clone has only one observation. The chain combines TRBV19 with TRBJ1-5, with TRBD1 as a possible D gene (5 bases). V was pared by 6 bases and J by 3 bases, with 15 bases between. This CDR3 contains 15 residues. Germline V CDR1 and CDR2: LNHDA, SQIVND (reference sequence). The chain's CDR3 is CASSWGSGDNQPQHF. The CDR3 DNA reads as TGTGCCAGTAGCTGGGGATCGGGGGACAATCAGCCCCAGCATTTT.

This clone was observed a handful of times. The rearrangement uses TRBV15 and TRBJ1-5; D is uncertain. This CDR3 has 12 residues. Trimming pared 2 bases from V and 3 bases from J, leaving 2 bases between. Germline CDR1 reads LNHNV; CDR2 reads YYDKDF (reference sequence). The CDR3 loop is CATSRYNQPQHF. DNA of the CDR3: TGTGCCACCAGCAGATACAATCAGCCCCAGCATTTT. The complete variable domain, with remaining parts taken from reference TRBV15 and TRBJ1-5, reads DAMVIQNPRYQVTQFGKPVTLSCSQTLNHNVMYWYQQKSSQAPKLLFHYYDKDFNNEADTPDNFQSRRPNTSFCFLDIRSPGLGDTAMYLCATSRYNQPQHFGDGTRLSIL.

The CDR3 DNA is TGTGCCACCATAAAGTACGGGGGCACTGAAGCTTTCTTT. Its protein is CATIKYGGTEAFF. The rearrangement joins TRBV15 to TRBJ1-1; D perhaps matches TRBD1 (5 bases). This CDR3 is 13 amino acids long. V was clipped by 7 bases and J by 4 bases, with 13 bases between them. Germline loops: CDR1 LNHNV, CDR2 YYDKDF (reference sequence). Together with reference TRBV15 and TRBJ1-1, the CDR3 gives the full variable domain: DAMVIQNPRYQVTQFGKPVTLSCSQTLNHNVMYWYQQKSSQAPKLLFHYYDKDFNNEADTPDNFQSRRPNTSFCFLDIRSPGLGDTAMYLCATIKYGGTEAFFGQGTRLTVV.

V and J are TRBV28 and TRBJ1-1, with TRBD1 matching over 7 bases. V dropped 2 bases and J dropped 2; count of bases not matched to a gene: 5. Germline CDR1 is MDHEN and CDR2 is SYDVKM. CDR3 length: 15 residues. The CDR3 region is CASSLTGTVNTEAFF. The DNA for the CDR3 is TGTGCCAGCAGTTTAACGGGGACAGTAAACACTGAAGCTTTCTTT.

This clone has more than one count but fewer than ten. The chain joins TRBV15 to TRBJ2-7; perhaps TRBD1 as D (5 bases). The germline V gene encodes CDR1 LNHNV and CDR2 YYDKDF (reference sequence). The CDR3 is 11 residues long. V was trimmed by 1 base and J by 11 bases, leaving 9 bases between them. CDR3 bases: TGTGCCACCAGCAGAGGGGCAGGGAAGTACTTC. Translation gives CATSRGAGKYF.